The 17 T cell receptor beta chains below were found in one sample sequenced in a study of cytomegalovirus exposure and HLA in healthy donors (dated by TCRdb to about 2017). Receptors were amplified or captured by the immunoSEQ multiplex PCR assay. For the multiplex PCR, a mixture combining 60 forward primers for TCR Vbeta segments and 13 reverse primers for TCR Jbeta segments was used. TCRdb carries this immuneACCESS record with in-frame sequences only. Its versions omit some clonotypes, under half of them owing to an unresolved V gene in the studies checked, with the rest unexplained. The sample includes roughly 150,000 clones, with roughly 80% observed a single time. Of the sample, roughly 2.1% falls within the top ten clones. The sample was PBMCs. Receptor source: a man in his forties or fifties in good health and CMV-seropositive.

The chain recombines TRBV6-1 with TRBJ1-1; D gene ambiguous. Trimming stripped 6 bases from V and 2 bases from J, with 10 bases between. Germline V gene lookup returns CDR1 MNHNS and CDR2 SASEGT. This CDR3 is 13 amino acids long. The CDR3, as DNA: TGTGCCAGCAGGAGGGCCATAAACACTGAAGCTTTCTTT. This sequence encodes CASRRAINTEAFF.

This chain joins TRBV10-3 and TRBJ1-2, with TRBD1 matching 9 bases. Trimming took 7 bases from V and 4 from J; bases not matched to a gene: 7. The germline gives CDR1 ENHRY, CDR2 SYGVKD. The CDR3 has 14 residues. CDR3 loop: CAIKKDRGPYGYTF. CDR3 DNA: TGTGCCATCAAGAAGGACAGGGGTCCCTATGGCTACACCTTC.

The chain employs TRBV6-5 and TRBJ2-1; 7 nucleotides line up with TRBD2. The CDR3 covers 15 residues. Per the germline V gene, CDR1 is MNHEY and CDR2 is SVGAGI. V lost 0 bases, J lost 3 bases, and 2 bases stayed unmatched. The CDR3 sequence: CASSYSERDYNEQFF. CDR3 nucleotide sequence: TGTGCCAGCAGTTACTCGGAGCGGGACTACAATGAGCAGTTCTTC.

CDR3: CASSLEEGLAFNTGELFF. The CDR3 DNA sequence: TGTGCCAGCAGCTTAGAGGAGGGACTAGCCTTTAACACCGGGGAGCTGTTTTTT. This chain connects TRBV7-9 to TRBJ2-2, with 9 bases lining up with TRBD2. The CDR3 is made up of 18 amino acids. The germline CDR1 and CDR2 sequences are SEHNR and FQNEAQ (reference sequence). Germline trimming cut 1 base from V and 2 bases from J; bases unmatched to any gene: 8.

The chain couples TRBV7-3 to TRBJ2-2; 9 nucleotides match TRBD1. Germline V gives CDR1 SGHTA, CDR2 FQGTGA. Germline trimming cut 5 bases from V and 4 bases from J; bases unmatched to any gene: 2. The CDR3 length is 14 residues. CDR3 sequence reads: CASSPTGGTGELFF. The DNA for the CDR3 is TGTGCCAGCAGCCCGACAGGGGGCACCGGGGAGCTGTTTTTT.

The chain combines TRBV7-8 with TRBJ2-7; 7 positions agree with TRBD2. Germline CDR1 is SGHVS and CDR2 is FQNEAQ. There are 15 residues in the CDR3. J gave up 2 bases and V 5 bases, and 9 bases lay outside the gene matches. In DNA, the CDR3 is TGTGCCAGCAGCCCCTCGGGGGGAGGAGCCTACGAGCAGTACTTC. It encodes CASSPSGGGAYEQYF.

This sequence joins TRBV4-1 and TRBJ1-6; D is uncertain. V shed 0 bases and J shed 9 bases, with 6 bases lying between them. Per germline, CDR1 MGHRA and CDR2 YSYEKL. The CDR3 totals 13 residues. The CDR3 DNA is TGCGCCAGCAGCCAAGATATCCCTTCACCCCTCCACTTT. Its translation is CASSQDIPSPLHF.

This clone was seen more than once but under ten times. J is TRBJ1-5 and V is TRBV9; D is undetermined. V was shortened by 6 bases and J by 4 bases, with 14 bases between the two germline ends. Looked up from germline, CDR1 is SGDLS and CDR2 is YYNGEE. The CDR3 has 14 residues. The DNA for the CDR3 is TGTGCCAGCATTCCCGAAGAACTTAATCAGCCCCAGCATTTT. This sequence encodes CASIPEELNQPQHF. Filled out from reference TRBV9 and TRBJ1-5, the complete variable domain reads DSGVTQTPKHLITATGQRVTLRCSPRSGDLSVYWYQQSLDQGLQFLIQYYNGEERAKGNILERFSAQQFPDLHSELNLSSLELGDSALYFCASIPEELNQPQHFGDGTRLSIL.

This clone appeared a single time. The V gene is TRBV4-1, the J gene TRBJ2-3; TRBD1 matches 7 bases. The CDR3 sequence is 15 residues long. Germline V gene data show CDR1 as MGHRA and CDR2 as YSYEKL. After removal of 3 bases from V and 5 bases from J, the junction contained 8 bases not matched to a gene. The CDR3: CASSQPTGLLDTQYF. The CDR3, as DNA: TGCGCCAGCAGCCAGCCGACAGGGCTTCTAGATACGCAGTATTTT.

The CDR3 here is CASSLTIRNTEAFF. As DNA, the CDR3 is TGTGCCAGCAGTTTAACTATTCGGAACACTGAAGCTTTCTTT. This rearrangement joins TRBV28 to TRBJ1-1; no firm D call. Germline V CDR1 and CDR2: MDHEN, SYDVKM. CDR3 size: 14 residues. Trimming removed 2 bases from V and 1 base from J, with 8 bases in between.

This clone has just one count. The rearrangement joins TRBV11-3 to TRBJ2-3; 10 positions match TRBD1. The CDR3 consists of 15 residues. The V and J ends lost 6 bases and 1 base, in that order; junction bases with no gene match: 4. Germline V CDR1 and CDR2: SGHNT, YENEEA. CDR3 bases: TGTGCCAGCAGTCAGGGGACAGGGGGCACAGATACGCAGTATTTT. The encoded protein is CASSQGTGGTDTQYF.

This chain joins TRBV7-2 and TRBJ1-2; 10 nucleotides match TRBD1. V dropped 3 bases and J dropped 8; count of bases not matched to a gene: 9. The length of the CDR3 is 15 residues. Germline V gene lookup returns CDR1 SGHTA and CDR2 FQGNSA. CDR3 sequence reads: CASSFGRQGAGGYTF. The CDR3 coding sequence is TGTGCCAGCAGCTTTGGGCGACAGGGGGCAGGGGGCTACACCTTC.

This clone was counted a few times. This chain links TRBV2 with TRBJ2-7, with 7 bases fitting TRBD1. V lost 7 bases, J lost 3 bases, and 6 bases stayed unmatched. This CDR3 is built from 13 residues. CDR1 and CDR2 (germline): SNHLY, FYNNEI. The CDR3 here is CASKGTDFYEQYF. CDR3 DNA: TGTGCCAGCAAGGGGACAGACTTCTACGAGCAGTACTTC.

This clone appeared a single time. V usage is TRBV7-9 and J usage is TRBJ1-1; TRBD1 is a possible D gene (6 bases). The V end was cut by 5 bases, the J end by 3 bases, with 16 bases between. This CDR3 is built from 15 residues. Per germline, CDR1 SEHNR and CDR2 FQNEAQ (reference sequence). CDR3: CASSPTGFMDTEAFF. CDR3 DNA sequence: TGTGCCAGCAGCCCCACAGGGTTCATGGACACTGAAGCTTTCTTT. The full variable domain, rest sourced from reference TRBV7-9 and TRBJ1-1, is DTGVSQNPRHKITKRGQNVTFRCDPISEHNRLYWYRQTLGQGPEFLTYFQNEAQLEKSRLLSDRFSAERPKGSFSTLEIQRTEQGDSAMYLCASSPTGFMDTEAFFGQGTRLTVV.

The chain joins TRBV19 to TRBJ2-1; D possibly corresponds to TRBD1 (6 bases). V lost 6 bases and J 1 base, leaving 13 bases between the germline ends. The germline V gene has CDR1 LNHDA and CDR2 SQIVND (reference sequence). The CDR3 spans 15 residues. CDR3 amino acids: CASSPDRISYNEQFF. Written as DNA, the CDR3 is TGTGCCAGTAGCCCAGACAGGATTTCCTACAATGAGCAGTTCTTC.

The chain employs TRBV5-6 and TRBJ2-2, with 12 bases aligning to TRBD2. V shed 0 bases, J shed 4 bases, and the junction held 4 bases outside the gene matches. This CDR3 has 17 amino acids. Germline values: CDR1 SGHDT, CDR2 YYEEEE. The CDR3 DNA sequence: TGTGCCAGCAGCTTGGGACTAGCGGGGGCCCTCACCGGGGAGCTGTTTTTT. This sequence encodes CASSLGLAGALTGELFF. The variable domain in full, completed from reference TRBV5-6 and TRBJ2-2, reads DAGVTQSPTHLIKTRGQQVTLRCSPKSGHDTVSWYQQALGQGPQFIFQYYEEEERQRGNFPDRFSGHQFPNYSSELNVNALLLGDSALYLCASSLGLAGALTGELFFGEGSRLTVL.

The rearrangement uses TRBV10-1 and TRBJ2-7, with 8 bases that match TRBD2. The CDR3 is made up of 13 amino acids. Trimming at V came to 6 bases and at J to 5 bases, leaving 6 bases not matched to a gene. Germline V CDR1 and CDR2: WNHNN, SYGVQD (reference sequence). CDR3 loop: CASSRTSFHEQYF. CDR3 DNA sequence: TGCGCCAGCAGCCGGACTAGCTTCCACGAGCAGTACTTC.